A selection of T cell receptor beta chains follows, all from one sample in a study of cytomegalovirus exposure and HLA in healthy donors. Data came from immunoSEQ multiplex PCR; TCRdb stores just in-frame clones and leaves some out. This sample carries 160,000 or so clones, roughly 70% of them seen once, and the ten largest clones take over 2.5%. The sequencing sample was made of PBMCs. These receptors all come from a woman in her 30s in good health and CMV-seronegative. Each CDR3 is given with its conserved first and last residue. The D gene is left open where the match is weak. Clone size is given for some rows only: seen once, a few or many times, or a class if the clone is expanded.

TRBJ2-7,13,TRBD1,NA,TRBV6-5,TGTGCCAGCAGGGGGACAGGGGCAGACGAGCAGTACTTC,CASRGTGADEQYF
TRBJ1-1,12,NA,NA,TRBV5-1,TGCGCCAGCAGCTTGGTGGGAGACGAAGCTTTCTTT,CASSLVGDEAFF
TRBJ1-2,17,NA,NA,TRBV5-4,TGTGCCAGCAGCTCTGGGGGGAACGGGGGTTCCAACTATGGCTACACCTTC,CASSSGGNGGSNYGYTF
TRBJ1-5,14,TRBD1,NA,TRBV28,TGTGCCAGCAGGACCGGACAGGGGAATCAGCCCCAGCATTTT,CASRTGQGNQPQHF
TRBJ1-5,14,NA,once,TRBV9,TGTGCCAGCAGCCGCTGGGGGGGCAATCAGCCCCAGCATTTT,CASSRWGGNQPQHF
TRBJ2-7,15,TRBD1,NA,TRBV30,TGTGCCTGGAGTGTAGGGACAGGGGGCACCTACGAGCAGTACTTC,CAWSVGTGGTYEQYF
TRBJ2-1,15,TRBD2,NA,TRBV30,TGTGCCTGGAGTGGTCTAGCGGGGGACTACAATGAGCAGTTCTTC,CAWSGLAGDYNEQFF
TRBJ1-1,14,NA,NA,TRBV5-1,TGCGCCAGCAGTGAGGGTGTCGGGGACACTGAAGCTTTCTTT,CASSEGVGDTEAFF
TRBJ1-6,18,NA,once,TRBV4-2,TGTGCCAGCAGCCAACCTTCCCTCGGACAGAGTCATAATTCACCCCTCCACTTT,CASSQPSLGQSHNSPLHF
TRBJ1-2,16,NA,NA,TRBV28,TGTGCCAGCAGTCCCGCGGGGGCTACAGGGACCTATGGCTACACCTTC,CASSPAGATGTYGYTF
TRBJ1-2,14,NA,NA,TRBV27,TGTGCCAGCAGTCCCTTGGCGGCAGCGTATGGCTACACCTTC,CASSPLAAAYGYTF
TRBJ1-1,11,NA,NA,TRBV19,TGTGCCAGCAGTATAGAAGGAGTGAAACTCTTT,CASSIEGVKLF
TRBJ2-1,15,TRBD1,NA,TRBV5-4,TGTGCCAGCTTCTCAGGGGGCAGGGGGCTCAATGAGCAGTTCTTC,CASFSGGRGLNEQFF
TRBJ2-2,14,TRBD1,NA,TRBV30,TGTGCCTGGAGTCAGACAGGGGTGTCCGGGGAGCTGTTTTTT,CAWSQTGVSGELFF
TRBJ2-5,14,NA,NA,TRBV6-1,TGTGCCAGCAGGTACAGAGTTATAGAAGAGACCCAGTACTTC,CASRYRVIEETQYF
TRBJ2-3,14,TRBD2,few,TRBV9,TGTGCCAGCAGCCCCCGGATTAGCGGGATAACGCAGTATTTT,CASSPRISGITQYF
TRBJ2-7,13,TRBD1,NA,TRBV14,TGTGCCAGCAGCGGAGGGACAGGGGATAAGCAGTACTTC,CASSGGTGDKQYF
TRBJ2-3,11,NA,few,TRBV20-1,TGCAGTGCTAGCGTCAGGGGATCGCAGTATTTT,CSASVRGSQYF
TRBJ2-7,15,TRBD1,NA,TRBV7-2,TGTGCCAGCAGCTTAGAGGGACAGGGGGCCTACGAGCAGTACTTC,CASSLEGQGAYEQYF
TRBJ2-2,13,TRBD1,few,TRBV29-1,TGCAGCGGGGACAGGGGTTTGGGCGGGGAGCTGTTTTTT,CSGDRGLGGELFF
TRBJ2-3,16,TRBD2,once,TRBV5-1,TGCGCCAGCAGCTTTAGGACTAGCGGGAGTACAGATACGCAGTATTTT,CASSFRTSGSTDTQYF
TRBJ1-6,14,NA,few,TRBV4-2,TGTGCCAGCAGCCAGAAGACAGATAATTCACCCCTCCACTTT,CASSQKTDNSPLHF
TRBJ2-2,16,NA,NA,TRBV4-3,TGCGCCAGCAGCCGAAGCCATTCAGGGGGGACCGGGGAGCTGTTTTTT,CASSRSHSGGTGELFF
TRBJ2-5,14,NA,NA,TRBV7-2,TGTGCCAGCAGCCCCTGGGTGGGAGGAGAGACCCAGTACTTC,CASSPWVGGETQYF
TRBJ1-3,12,NA,NA,TRBV7-2,TGTGCCAGCAGCTTAGAGGGGAACACCATATATTTT,CASSLEGNTIYF
TRBJ2-1,13,NA,once,TRBV18,TGTGCCAGCTCACCAAGCTTGGTCTATGAGCAGTTCTTC,CASSPSLVYEQFF
TRBJ2-3,17,NA,NA,TRBV28,TGTGCCAGCAGTGGGGTGGGGGGGGCCTCTAGCACAGATACGCAGTATTTT,CASSGVGGASSTDTQYF
TRBJ2-2,15,NA,NA,TRBV7-2,TGTGCCAGCAGCCGGCTTGCGGTGCACACCGGGGAGCTGTTTTTT,CASSRLAVHTGELFF
TRBJ2-5,16,TRBD1,NA,TRBV30,TGTGCCTGGAGTTCGTTTTCACAGGGGGCAGAGGAGACCCAGTACTTC,CAWSSFSQGAEETQYF
TRBJ2-7,16,NA,NA,TRBV7-8,TGTGCCAGCAGCTTAGGGGGCCAGGGATACTCCTACGAGCAGTACTTC,CASSLGGQGYSYEQYF
TRBJ2-5,14,NA,NA,TRBV7-9,TGTGCCAGCAGCTTAACCCAGGGGTTCGAGACCCAGTACTTC,CASSLTQGFETQYF
TRBJ2-7,15,NA,NA,TRBV29-1,TGCAGCGTTGAAGTGTCGGGACTCAGTCTACGAGAGCAGTACTTC,CSVEVSGLSLREQYF
TRBJ1-5,14,NA,NA,TRBV6-1,TGTGCCAGCAGTAAACAGGGTCTAGGGGAGCCCCAGCATTTT,CASSKQGLGEPQHF
TRBJ1-6,14,TRBD1,NA,TRBV28,TGTGCCAGCAAGGGACAGAGGTATAATTCACCCCTCCACTTT,CASKGQRYNSPLHF
TRBJ1-4,17,NA,NA,TRBV18,TGTGCCAGCTCACCACCGGGCAGGGATTTCACTAATGAAAAACTGTTTTTT,CASSPPGRDFTNEKLFF
TRBJ2-7,16,TRBD2,NA,TRBV28,TGTGCCAGCAGTGGAACCGGGACTAGCAGCCACTACGAGCAGTACTTC,CASSGTGTSSHYEQYF
TRBJ1-2,16,NA,NA,TRBV6-5,TGTGCCAGCAGTTCAGCCTTCCTCCTCGCGGGAGATGGCTACACCTTC,CASSSAFLLAGDGYTF
TRBJ2-1,14,NA,NA,TRBV28,TGTGCCAGCAGTTTAGGAGGGAGCGTCGGTGAGCAGTTCTTC,CASSLGGSVGEQFF
TRBJ2-5,16,NA,once,TRBV9,TGTGCCAGCAGCGTAGGGTCTAGAGGGTCCGGGGAGACCCAGTACTTC,CASSVGSRGSGETQYF
TRBJ1-4,15,TRBD1,few,TRBV5-1,TGCGCCAGCAGCCCAAAGGGGACAGGGGCTGAAAAACTGTTTTTT,CASSPKGTGAEKLFF
TRBJ2-7,16,NA,NA,TRBV4-3,TGCGCCAGCAGCCAAGTATATCCGGGTCCCCCCTACGAGCAGTACTTC,CASSQVYPGPPYEQYF
TRBJ2-1,16,NA,NA,TRBV12-5,TGTGCTAGTGGGCCACTTGGGACATATACATACAATGAGCAGTTCTTC,CASGPLGTYTYNEQFF
TRBJ2-7,14,TRBD1,NA,TRBV6-5,TGTGCCAGCAGTTTGACAGGGGGCAACAACGAGCAGTACTTC,CASSLTGGNNEQYF
TRBJ2-7,13,NA,NA,TRBV6-6,TGTGCCAGCAGTTGGACAGATACCTACGAGCAGTACTTC,CASSWTDTYEQYF
TRBJ2-1,13,TRBD1,NA,TRBV9,TGTGCCAGCAAGGGACAGGCTTCAGTTGAGCAGTTCTTC,CASKGQASVEQFF
TRBJ2-4,15,NA,few,TRBV6-1,TGTGCCAGCAGTGAAGTAGTGTTAGCCAAAAACATTCAGTACTTC,CASSEVVLAKNIQYF
TRBJ2-5,14,TRBD2,NA,TRBV27,TGTGCCACCCACGGGAGGGGAAGCCAAGAGACCCAGTACTTC,CATHGRGSQETQYF
TRBJ2-1,16,TRBD2,few,TRBV19,TGTGCCTCCTCCTACAGGACTAGCGGGAGGTACAATGAGCAGTTCTTC,CASSYRTSGRYNEQFF
TRBJ2-7,13,TRBD1,NA,TRBV10-3,TGTGCCATCATTTCGGACAGGGGAGGCGAGCAGTACTTC,CAIISDRGGEQYF
TRBJ2-7,17,TRBD2,NA,TRBV30,TGTGCCTGGAGTGTCCCTACTGGAGCGGGATTATATTACGAGCAGTACTTC,CAWSVPTGAGLYYEQYF
TRBJ2-7,13,NA,few,TRBV10-3,TGTGCCATCAGCGCGGGGATCTCCTACGAGCAGTACTTC,CAISAGISYEQYF
TRBJ2-3,14,NA,few,TRBV28,TGTGCCAGCTCCAGGGTTGGGGGCACAGATACGCAGTATTTT,CASSRVGGTDTQYF